Each of the 20 T cell receptor beta chains below was sequenced from the same sample in a study of cytomegalovirus exposure and HLA in healthy donors. PCR employed 60 Vbeta and 13 Jbeta primers. Using immunoSEQ multiplex PCR, the repertoire was profiled, and TCRdb retains in-frame clones only, with some absent. The data hold about 230,000 clones, with approximately 78% observed a single time. The sample was PBMCs. These TCRs come from a boy aged 5-17 years in good health and CMV-seronegative.

CDR3 region: CASSAGSVAFF. The CDR3 DNA sequence: TGTGCCAGCAGTGCTGGGAGCGTAGCTTTCTTT. V gene TRBV25-1 combines with J gene TRBJ1-1; unclear D gene. The germline V gene has CDR1 MGHDK and CDR2 SYGVNS. V lost 4 bases, J lost 10 bases, and 10 bases lay in between. The CDR3 contains 11 residues.

The chain has TRBV6-6 and TRBJ1-2; D is possibly TRBD1 (5 bases). This CDR3 spans 13 amino acids. V was shortened by 4 bases and J by 3 bases, with 9 bases between the two germline ends. Germline V gene data show CDR1 as MNHNY and CDR2 as SVGAGI (reference sequence). The CDR3 spells CASSFGGDYGYTF. CDR3 in DNA: TGTGCCAGCAGTTTTGGGGGGGACTATGGCTACACCTTC.

V is TRBV7-9 and J is TRBJ1-1; D unresolved. Between the trimmed V and J ends, which lost 1 base and 0 bases, there was a span of 9 bases. CDR3 length: 15 residues. Germline values: CDR1 SEHNR, CDR2 FQNEAQ (reference sequence). CDR3 DNA sequence: TGTGCCAGCAGCTTAGGGGCAGCTATGAACACTGAAGCTTTCTTT. It codes for CASSLGAAMNTEAFF.

This clone was counted only a few times. J is TRBJ1-2 and V is TRBV6-5; the match to TRBD1 covers 8 bases. The germline V gene has CDR1 MNHEY and CDR2 SVGAGI. CDR3 length equals 15 residues. The V segment lost 3 bases and the J segment 6 bases; nucleotides outside the gene matches: 9. The CDR3 protein is CASSYWGTGFNGYTF. CDR3 nucleotide sequence: TGTGCCAGCAGTTATTGGGGGACAGGATTTAATGGCTACACCTTC.

The chain has TRBV19 and TRBJ1-5, with D uncertain. CDR3 length: 16 residues. From germline, CDR1 is LNHDA and CDR2 SQIVND (reference sequence). Trimming took 7 bases from V and 1 from J, leaving 17 bases between them. CDR3 DNA sequence: TGTGCCAGTAAAGGGCCCGTCGGGAGAAGCAATCAGCCCCAGCATTTT. Its translation: CASKGPVGRSNQPQHF.

The chain links TRBV9 to TRBJ1-1; TRBD1 is a possible D gene (5 bases). The CDR3 totals 15 residues. Germline assignment: CDR1 SGDLS and CDR2 YYNGEE. V gave up 4 bases and J gave up 4 bases, with 17 bases separating them. The CDR3 is CASSRGRPGGTEAFF. The CDR3 bases are TGTGCCAGCAGCCGCGGACGCCCCGGGGGCACTGAAGCTTTCTTT. The full variable domain, in which reference TRBV9 and TRBJ1-1 provide the parts outside the CDR3, is DSGVTQTPKHLITATGQRVTLRCSPRSGDLSVYWYQQSLDQGLQFLIQYYNGEERAKGNILERFSAQQFPDLHSELNLSSLELGDSALYFCASSRGRPGGTEAFFGQGTRLTVV.

The V gene is TRBV9, the J gene TRBJ2-7; tentatively, D is TRBD1 (6 bases). The V gene's germline CDR1 is SGDLS and CDR2 YYNGEE. With 0 bases removed from V and 3 bases from J, the gap between germline ends came to 10 bases. The CDR3 has 14 residues. The CDR3 spells CASSVEPQGYEQYF. CDR3 sequence (DNA): TGTGCCAGCAGCGTAGAGCCACAGGGCTACGAGCAGTACTTC. Supplemented by reference TRBV9 and TRBJ2-7, the full variable domain reads DSGVTQTPKHLITATGQRVTLRCSPRSGDLSVYWYQQSLDQGLQFLIQYYNGEERAKGNILERFSAQQFPDLHSELNLSSLELGDSALYFCASSVEPQGYEQYFGPGTRLTVT.

V is TRBV5-1 and J is TRBJ2-3, with 8 bases lining up with TRBD2. The trim removed 1 base at V and 4 bases at J, leaving 2 bases unmatched. The CDR3 sequence is 14 residues long. Germline loops: CDR1 SGHRS, CDR2 YFSETQ. CDR3 bases: TGCGCCAGCAGCTTGCGGGAGGGTGCAGATACGCAGTATTTT. This gives the protein CASSLREGADTQYF.

The V and J genes are TRBV7-9 and TRBJ2-1; 8 bases agree with TRBD1. Germline V lookup: CDR1 SEHNR, CDR2 FQNEAQ (reference sequence). The CDR3 is 17 residues long. Unmatched junction bases numbered 12, after V lost 6 bases and J lost 2 bases. CDR3: CASRGAVLQGAYNEQFF. DNA for the CDR3: TGTGCCAGCAGGGGTGCGGTGTTACAGGGGGCCTACAATGAGCAGTTCTTC.

This clone was detected only a few times. The same CDR3 can be traced to other DNA sequences in this sample. The CDR3 protein is CASSPTLWGDGYTF. The CDR3 nucleotides are TGTGCCAGCAGTCCCACCCTATGGGGGGACGGCTACACCTTC. The V and J genes are TRBV2 and TRBJ1-2; D might be TRBD1 (5 bases). Per the germline V gene, CDR1 is SNHLY and CDR2 is FYNNEI. The ends were cut back, 5 bases at V and 8 bases at J, with 18 bases in the middle. CDR3 size: 14 residues.

The table lists this clone with a few counts. The V gene is TRBV29-1, the J gene TRBJ1-1, with D perhaps TRBD1 (5 bases). CDR3 length equals 13 residues. Germline V gene sequence: CDR1 SQVTM, CDR2 ANQGSEA. V was trimmed by 4 bases and J by 1 base, leaving 10 bases between them. CDR3 nucleotides: TGCAGCGTTGTCGACAGTTCGAACACTGAAGCTTTCTTT. It yields the protein CSVVDSSNTEAFF. Full variable domain (outside the CDR3, taken from reference TRBV29-1 and TRBJ1-1): SAVISQKPSRDICQRGTSLTIQCQVDSQVTMMFWYRQQPGQSLTLIATANQGSEATYESGFVIDKFPISRPNLTFSTLTVSNMSPEDSSIYLCSVVDSSNTEAFFGQGTRLTVV.

This clone was picked up a small number of times. The DNA of the CDR3 is TGTGCCAGCACCACAGGGTTGAACACTGAAGCTTTCTTT. Protein: CASTTGLNTEAFF. This chain joins TRBV11-3 and TRBJ1-1; TRBD1 is a possible D gene (6 bases). Trimming removed 7 bases from V and 0 bases from J, with 9 bases in between. This CDR3 contains 13 residues. CDR1 and CDR2 (germline): SGHNT, YENEEA.

This chain links TRBV9 with TRBJ1-1; no clear D. Germline V CDR1 and CDR2: SGDLS, YYNGEE. This CDR3 has 13 residues. V was shortened by 3 bases and J by 2 bases, with 8 bases between the two germline ends. This CDR3 is CASSAFPNTEAFF. The DNA of the CDR3 is TGTGCCAGCAGCGCTTTCCCCAACACTGAAGCTTTCTTT.

This chain connects TRBV29-1 to TRBJ2-5; 9 bases map to TRBD1. The CDR3 runs to 14 residues. V lost 7 bases, J lost 3 bases, and 9 bases stayed unmatched. The germline CDR1 and CDR2 sequences are SQVTM and ANQGSEA. Here the CDR3 reads CSAMGQGWEETQYF. CDR3 in DNA: TGCAGCGCCATGGGACAGGGCTGGGAAGAGACCCAGTACTTC. Using reference TRBV29-1 and TRBJ2-5 for the parts outside the CDR3, the full variable domain is SAVISQKPSRDICQRGTSLTIQCQVDSQVTMMFWYRQQPGQSLTLIATANQGSEATYESGFVIDKFPISRPNLTFSTLTVSNMSPEDSSIYLCSAMGQGWEETQYFGPGTRLLVL.

The chain carries TRBV5-1 and TRBJ2-7; TRBD2 aligns across 7 bases. Per germline, CDR1 SGHRS and CDR2 YFSETQ. V gave up 4 bases and J gave up 3 bases; unmatched junction bases: 10. This CDR3 has 15 amino acids. The CDR3 region has the DNA TGCGCCAGCAGCCCTGTCAAGCGGGGTCTCTACGAGCAGTACTTC. Its protein is CASSPVKRGLYEQYF.

As concerns this clone: Other DNA sequences in the sample encode the same CDR3. V gene TRBV5-1 combines with J gene TRBJ2-7; D remains unclear. The germline CDR1 and CDR2 sequences are SGHRS and YFSETQ. The CDR3 covers 13 residues. Trimming left V 4 bases short and J 3 bases short, with 11 bases between. CDR3 nucleotide sequence: TGCGCCAGCAGCCCTGGTCCCAGCTACGAGCAGTACTTC. This gives the protein CASSPGPSYEQYF.

This clone has a handful of counts. The chain carries TRBV2 and TRBJ1-2, with D maybe TRBD1 (6 bases). CDR3 length: 15 amino acids. Germline V gene lookup returns CDR1 SNHLY and CDR2 FYNNEI. Trimming took 4 bases from V and 4 from J, leaving 16 bases between them. CDR3 sequence reads: CASSVAGGGGYGYTF. Here the CDR3 DNA reads TGTGCCAGCAGTGTGGCGGGAGGGGGAGGCTATGGCTACACCTTC.

V usage is TRBV14 and J usage is TRBJ2-7; TRBD2 matches at 7 bases. There are 15 residues in the CDR3. Germline V gives CDR1 SGHDN, CDR2 FVKESK. V gave up 4 bases and J gave up 3 bases; unmatched junction bases: 9. DNA for the CDR3: TGTGCCAGCAGCCTCGCGAGCGGGGATCACTACGAGCAGTACTTC. It encodes CASSLASGDHYEQYF.

This clone was found once. V gene TRBV27 combines with J gene TRBJ1-1; D remains ambiguous. The CDR3 loop spans 13 amino acids. Germline V CDR1 and CDR2: MNHEY, SMNVEV (reference sequence). V lost 1 base and J lost 7, with 10 bases in between. CDR3 loop: CASSLYTRLEAFF. CDR3 DNA: TGTGCCAGCAGTTTATATACTCGACTTGAAGCTTTCTTT.

This rearrangement joins TRBV27 to TRBJ2-7, with TRBD2 matching 7 bases. The junction had 4 bases not matched to a gene; V was cut back by 2 bases and J by 3 bases. Germline values: CDR1 MNHEY, CDR2 SMNVEV (reference sequence). There are 14 residues in the CDR3. The CDR3 nucleotides are TGTGCCAGCAGTTTAAGCGGGGCCAACTACGAGCAGTACTTC. Translation gives CASSLSGANYEQYF.